Listed below are T cell receptor beta chains from one sample, sequenced in a study of cytomegalovirus exposure and HLA in healthy donors. Profiled with immunoSEQ multiplex PCR; TCRdb holds only in-frame clones, not every one. The sample consists of 90,000 to 120,000 clones, roughly 87% of them appearing once. Input material: PBMCs. Receptors originate from a man younger than 45 in good health and CMV-seropositive. Both conserved end residues are part of each CDR3. Fields, in order: CDR3 DNA, CDR3 protein, V gene, D gene, J gene, clone size. The D gene is left open where the match is weak. Size is stated for part of the rows, as once, few or many counts, or as a class when the clone is expanded.

TGTGCCAGCAGTTGGACAGGGACACCATCCGAGCAGTACTTC | CASSWTGTPSEQYF | TRBV6-5 | TRBD1 | TRBJ2-7 | .
TGTGCCAGCAGTCTACAGGGGGCGCGAAACTATGGCTACACCTTC | CASSLQGARNYGYTF | TRBV6-5 | TRBD1 | TRBJ1-2 | .
TGTGCCAGTAGTCAGGGTCACACCGGGGAGCTGTTTTTT | CASSQGHTGELFF | TRBV19 | . | TRBJ2-2 | .
TGTGCCAGCAGCTTAAACAGGGGGGTCTACGAGCAGTACTTC | CASSLNRGVYEQYF | TRBV7-2 | TRBD1 | TRBJ2-7 | few
TGTGCCAGCAGCCAAACGACTAGCGGGGGGGACGCAGATACGCAGTATTTT | CASSQTTSGGDADTQYF | TRBV4-2 | TRBD2 | TRBJ2-3 | .
TGTGCCAGCAGCTTCTACAGGGGACCTGAAGCTTTCTTT | CASSFYRGPEAFF | TRBV7-8 | TRBD1 | TRBJ1-1 | .
TGTGCCAGTATTATCCTAGCTCGTTACGAGCAGTACTTC | CASIILARYEQYF | TRBV19 | . | TRBJ2-7 | .
TGTGCCAGCAGTGGGTCAGGGGGCTACGAGCAGTACTTC | CASSGSGGYEQYF | TRBV25-1 | TRBD1 | TRBJ2-7 | few
TGTGCCAGCAGTGCGAAGACAGGCCCTTATAATTCACCCCTCCACTTT | CASSAKTGPYNSPLHF | TRBV6-1 | . | TRBJ1-6 | .
TGTGCCTGGAGGGTGGCGGAGAACACCGGGGAGCTGTTTTTT | CAWRVAENTGELFF | TRBV30 | . | TRBJ2-2 | .
TGTGCCAGCAGCTTGGGGGAAGCGGGGGGCCAAACCTACGAGCAGTACTTC | CASSLGEAGGQTYEQYF | TRBV5-4 | TRBD2 | TRBJ2-7 | .
TGTGCCAGCAGTTACAGTCCGGACAGACAAGAGACCCAGTACTTC | CASSYSPDRQETQYF | TRBV6-5 | . | TRBJ2-5 | .
TGCGCCAGCAGTAGCGGGGACCGACAAGACCGCTACACCTTC | CASSSGDRQDRYTF | TRBV5-1 | . | TRBJ1-2 | .
TGTGCCAGCAGTTATAAGTGGGGGGTCCATCAGCCCCAGCATTTT | CASSYKWGVHQPQHF | TRBV6-6 | . | TRBJ1-5 | .
TGTGCCAGCAGCTCCGGACTAGCGGGGGGGGTTAGTGCGCAGTATTTT | CASSSGLAGGVSAQYF | TRBV7-2 | TRBD2 | TRBJ2-3 | .